The source of this T cell receptor beta chain is a study of cytomegalovirus exposure and HLA in healthy donors. Whole-study results and caveats: Rare sequences made up most TCRs, while some public TCRs were found in many donors. Testing in vitro showed a few CMV-associated chains specific for CMV antigens.

Sequenced by immunoSEQ multiplex PCR; TCRdb stores in-frame clones only, minus some. Here the sample spans some 120,000 clones, approximately 91% being singletons. Details on this clone: Its antigen is still unknown.

The germline V gene encodes CDR1 LGHNA and CDR2 YNFKEQ. V shed 1 base, J shed 7 bases, and the junction held 16 bases outside the gene matches. CDR3 length: 18 amino acids. The V and J genes are TRBV4-2 and TRBJ1-5; 7 bases are shared with TRBD1. The sequence was obtained from a woman aged 18-35 years in good health and CMV-seronegative. Material for sequencing was PBMCs. The DNA for the CDR3 is TGTGCCAGCAGCCAAGCCCTCTCCGGTGACAGGGAGGCGCAGCCCCAGCATTTT. This sequence encodes CASSQALSGDREAQPQHF.